These 17 T cell receptor beta chains were all obtained from the same sample, sequenced in a study of cytomegalovirus exposure and HLA in healthy donors. TCRdb's table, derived via immunoSEQ multiplex PCR, lists solely in-frame clones and lacks some. The table lists 70,000 to 90,000 clones, around 85% of them singletons. The sequenced material came from PBMCs. These receptors all stem from a man younger than 40 in good health and CMV-seronegative.

The genes are TRBV6-5 and TRBJ1-1; perhaps TRBD1 as D (6 bases). Germline CDR1 MNHEY, CDR2 SVGAGI. V shed 4 bases and J shed 9 bases, with 15 bases lying between them. This CDR3 contains 13 residues. CDR3 DNA: TGTGCCAGCAGTTCATTAACACAGGGAAAAGCTTTCTTT. Translated, it gives CASSSLTQGKAFF.

The rearrangement links TRBV28 to TRBJ2-2; 9 nucleotides align to TRBD1. The CDR3 is 15 amino acids. Germline lookup yields CDR1 MDHEN and CDR2 SYDVKM. V shed 4 bases, J shed 6 bases, and the junction held 6 bases outside the gene matches. Here the CDR3 DNA reads TGTGCCAGCAGTTCGGGGGACAGGGTGGCCGGGGAGCTGTTTTTT. Amino acid sequence: CASSSGDRVAGELFF.

This chain uses TRBV7-2 with TRBJ2-2; the match to TRBD1 covers 9 bases. Germline V lookup: CDR1 SGHTA, CDR2 FQGNSA. The length of the CDR3 is 15 residues. The ends lost 5 bases at V and 5 bases at J; junction bases unmatched: 6. For the CDR3, the DNA is TGTGCCAGCAGCCAACCGACAGGGGGAACCGGGGAGCTGTTTTTT. It is translated as CASSQPTGGTGELFF.

This clone was recorded once. The gene calls are TRBV9 and TRBJ2-7; 8 bases match TRBD1. The CDR3 is 13 residues long. From germline, CDR1 is SGDLS and CDR2 YYNGEE. J gave up 6 bases and V 2 bases, and 4 bases lay outside the gene matches. The DNA for the CDR3 is TGTGCCAGCAGCGTGGACAGGGATTCCGAGCAGTACTTC. Its translation: CASSVDRDSEQYF.

This CDR3 reads CASSYSPGVANYGYTF. CDR3 sequence (DNA): TGTGCCAGCAGTTACTCTCCAGGGGTTGCTAACTATGGCTACACCTTC. V and J are TRBV6-5 and TRBJ1-2, with a possible D match to TRBD1 (6 bases). The germline gives CDR1 MNHEY, CDR2 SVGAGI. This CDR3 contains 16 residues. V lost 0 bases, J lost 0 bases, and 11 bases lay in between.

This clone appeared a single time. V usage is TRBV6-6 and J usage is TRBJ2-3, with 14 bases that match TRBD2. The V gene end was trimmed by 6 bases and the J gene end by 2 bases; junction bases not matched to a gene: 4. Germline values: CDR1 MNHNY, CDR2 SVGAGI (reference sequence). The CDR3 sequence is 16 residues long. The CDR3 region is CASRGTSGSVTDTQYF. CDR3 DNA: TGTGCCAGCAGAGGGACTAGCGGGAGTGTCACAGATACGCAGTATTTT.

This chain links TRBV18 with TRBJ1-1; no firm D call. Trimming pared 3 bases from V and 7 bases from J, leaving 12 bases between. The CDR3 totals 13 residues. The germline V gene encodes CDR1 KGHSH and CDR2 LQKENI. This chain's CDR3 is CASSPSVRFEAFF. In nucleotides, the CDR3 is TGTGCCAGCTCACCCTCTGTCAGATTTGAAGCTTTCTTT.

CDR3 bases: TGTGCCAGCAGTGCTTTGGTAGCGGGAGAGGAGCAGTACGTC. Its protein product is CASSALVAGEEQYV. The rearrangement uses TRBV2 and TRBJ2-7; 9 bases are a match to TRBD2. CDR1 and CDR2 from the germline V gene are SNHLY and FYNNEI. This CDR3 contains 14 residues. Trimming at V came to 4 bases and at J to 7 bases, leaving 8 bases not matched to a gene.

The V gene is TRBV5-1, the J gene TRBJ1-2; TRBD1 might be the D (5 bases). Looked up from germline, CDR1 is SGHRS and CDR2 is YFSETQ. The CDR3 is 13 residues long. V shed 0 bases and J shed 13 bases, with 16 bases lying between them. CDR3 amino acids: CASSLASGREGTF. CDR3 sequence (DNA): TGCGCCAGCAGCTTGGCCTCGGGCAGGGAAGGCACCTTC.

The gene calls are TRBV11-3 and TRBJ2-2; TRBD1 is a possible D gene (6 bases). Germline values: CDR1 SGHNT, CDR2 YENEEA. This CDR3 is 15 amino acids long. The V and J ends lost 5 bases and 3 bases respectively, with 13 bases between them. The CDR3 DNA reads TGTGCCAGCAGCGCCCTTAACAGGGACACCGGGGAGCTGTTTTTT. Amino acid sequence: CASSALNRDTGELFF.

The chain recombines TRBV4-2 with TRBJ2-2; 7 bases are shared with TRBD2. The V and J ends lost 1 base and 6 bases, in that order; junction bases with no gene match: 2. Germline loops: CDR1 LGHNA, CDR2 YNFKEQ. The CDR3 consists of 14 residues. CDR3 protein: CASSQGLAPGELFF. The CDR3 DNA is TGTGCCAGCAGCCAAGGACTAGCTCCCGGGGAGCTGTTTTTT.

The count of this clone is one. CDR3 coding DNA: TGCGCCAGCAGCTCAACAATAGCCAAAAACATTCAGTACTTC. Encoded protein: CASSSTIAKNIQYF. This chain links TRBV5-1 with TRBJ2-4; D not certain. CDR3 length: 14 residues. V dropped 3 bases and J dropped 0 bases, with 7 bases sitting between them. CDR1 SGHRS and CDR2 YFSETQ come from the germline V gene.

V gene TRBV7-8 combines with J gene TRBJ1-2, with D hard to call. Germline values: CDR1 SGHVS, CDR2 FQNEAQ. With 1 base removed from V and 5 bases from J, the gap between germline ends came to 11 bases. This CDR3 contains 14 residues. The CDR3 loop is CASSLGVDDYGYTF. The CDR3 region has the DNA TGTGCCAGCAGCTTAGGTGTAGATGATTATGGCTACACCTTC.

The V call is TRBV28, the J call TRBJ2-5; TRBD1 aligns across 7 bases. With 6 bases clipped from V and 3 bases from J, the junction kept 10 bases outside the gene matches. Germline V gene sequence: CDR1 MDHEN, CDR2 SYDVKM. This CDR3 comprises 15 residues. The CDR3 sequence is CASRPLDRPKETQYF. As DNA, the CDR3 is TGTGCCAGCAGACCCTTGGACAGGCCAAAAGAGACCCAGTACTTC.

The chain joins TRBV5-5 to TRBJ1-2; 8 bases line up with TRBD1. With V trimmed by 1 base and J by 4 bases, 6 bases remained unmatched. The CDR3 is 15 amino acids. Germline CDR1 reads SGHKS; CDR2 reads YYEKEE (reference sequence). CDR3 nucleotides: TGTGCCAGCAGCTTGTCAGGGGGCCCAAGCTATGGCTACACCTTC. Amino acid sequence: CASSLSGGPSYGYTF.

The chain has TRBV5-8 and TRBJ2-7; TRBD1 might be the D (6 bases). The CDR3 sequence is 14 residues long. Germline CDR1 SGHTS, CDR2 YDEGEE. With 0 bases removed from V and 2 bases from J, the gap between germline ends came to 9 bases. CDR3 region: CASSLGPGAYEQYV. The CDR3 DNA is TGTGCCAGCAGCTTGGGTCCAGGGGCCTACGAGCAGTACGTC.

This clone was picked up one time. The chain recombines TRBV25-1 with TRBJ2-7; D not certain. Germline V gene data show CDR1 as MGHDK and CDR2 as SYGVNS. This CDR3 comprises 13 residues. V lost 8 bases to trimming and J lost 0 bases, with 11 bases between them. Here the CDR3 DNA reads TGTGCCAGCGGCCGGCACAGCTCCTACGAGCAGTACTTC. Its translation: CASGRHSSYEQYF.